A selection of T cell receptor beta chains follows, all from one sample in a study of OX40 agonist ivuxolimab in advanced cancers. Sequenced by immunoSEQ multiplex PCR; TCRdb stores in-frame clones only, minus some. The sample includes approximately 79,000 clones, around 86% of them seen just once. Sequenced material: CD4+ or CD8+ T cells sorted from blood, taken in a trial of the OX40 agonist ivuxolimab. These receptors came from an adult with an advanced solid tumor such as melanoma, head and neck, liver or kidney cancer. CDR3s include the opening cysteine and the closing phenylalanine or tryptophan. The order of the fields is J gene, V gene, D gene, clone size, CDR3 protein, CDR3 DNA. A D gene is named only where the DNA matches it firmly. Size is stated for part of the rows, as once, few or many counts, or as a class when the clone is expanded.

j_gene: TRBJ1-2; v_gene: TRBV30; d_gene: .; abundance: .; CDR3aa: CAWSVHQGTRDGYTF; CDR3nt: TGTGCCTGGAGTGTACATCAAGGGACCAGGGATGGCTACACCTTC
j_gene: TRBJ1-4; v_gene: TRBV25-1; d_gene: .; abundance: once; CDR3aa: CASSEFAQGSEKLFF; CDR3nt: TGTGCCAGCAGTGAATTTGCTCAGGGTTCGGAAAAACTGTTTTTT
j_gene: TRBJ2-1; v_gene: TRBV28; d_gene: .; abundance: .; CDR3aa: CASSFDAGNEQFF; CDR3nt: TGTGCCAGCAGTTTCGACGCCGGGAATGAGCAGTTCTTC
j_gene: TRBJ1-3; v_gene: TRBV11-2; d_gene: .; abundance: .; CDR3aa: CASSLGTGRLSGNTIYF; CDR3nt: TGTGCCAGCAGCTTAGGGACGGGACGGCTCTCTGGAAACACCATATATTTT
j_gene: TRBJ1-2; v_gene: TRBV4-2; d_gene: TRBD1; abundance: .; CDR3aa: CASSRTQGADGYTF; CDR3nt: TGTGCCAGCAGCCGGACGCAGGGGGCTGATGGCTACACCTTC
j_gene: TRBJ1-2; v_gene: TRBV10-3; d_gene: TRBD1; abundance: .; CDR3aa: CAITRQGGYGYTF; CDR3nt: TGTGCCATCACTAGACAGGGAGGCTATGGCTACACCTTC
j_gene: TRBJ1-1; v_gene: TRBV28; d_gene: TRBD1; abundance: .; CDR3aa: CASSPRTGGVGTEAFF; CDR3nt: TGTGCCAGCAGTCCGAGGACAGGGGGCGTGGGCACTGAAGCTTTCTTT
j_gene: TRBJ2-5; v_gene: TRBV7-2; d_gene: .; abundance: .; CDR3aa: CASSLEVSSETQYF; CDR3nt: TGTGCCAGCAGCTTAGAAGTGAGTTCAGAGACCCAGTACTTC
j_gene: TRBJ2-3; v_gene: TRBV5-1; d_gene: TRBD2; abundance: .; CDR3aa: CASMAGEVTDTQYF; CDR3nt: TGCGCCAGCATGGCGGGGGAGGTGACAGATACGCAGTATTTT
j_gene: TRBJ1-2; v_gene: TRBV27; d_gene: .; abundance: .; CDR3aa: CASSFSSSLGYTF; CDR3nt: TGTGCCAGCAGTTTTAGCAGCAGTTTAGGCTACACCTTC
j_gene: TRBJ2-7; v_gene: TRBV7-9; d_gene: .; abundance: .; CDR3aa: CASSLAPGGAGWAYEQYF; CDR3nt: TGTGCCAGCAGCCTAGCCCCCGGTGGAGCAGGGTGGGCCTACGAGCAGTACTTC
j_gene: TRBJ1-1; v_gene: TRBV14; d_gene: .; abundance: few; CDR3aa: CASSLLTLDTEAFF; CDR3nt: TGTGCCAGCAGCCTCCTGACCCTTGACACTGAAGCTTTCTTT
j_gene: TRBJ1-1; v_gene: TRBV7-9; d_gene: TRBD1; abundance: .; CDR3aa: CASSWGDRGHTEAFF; CDR3nt: TGTGCCAGCAGCTGGGGGGACAGGGGTCACACTGAAGCTTTCTTT
j_gene: TRBJ1-2; v_gene: TRBV10-3; d_gene: TRBD1; abundance: .; CDR3aa: CAIRPGQGTSNYGYTF; CDR3nt: TGTGCCATCAGGCCGGGACAGGGGACCTCTAACTATGGCTACACCTTC
j_gene: TRBJ2-1; v_gene: TRBV2; d_gene: .; abundance: .; CDR3aa: CASFDGASSYNEQFF; CDR3nt: TGTGCCAGCTTCGATGGGGCAAGCTCCTACAATGAGCAGTTCTTC
j_gene: TRBJ1-5; v_gene: TRBV18; d_gene: .; abundance: .; CDR3aa: CASSLELAGGNQPQHF; CDR3nt: TGTGCCAGCTCCCTAGAACTCGCGGGGGGCAATCAGCCCCAGCATTTT
j_gene: TRBJ2-3; v_gene: TRBV6-5; d_gene: .; abundance: .; CDR3aa: CASSRRQTDTQYF; CDR3nt: TGTGCCAGCAGTCGGCGACAGACAGATACGCAGTATTTT
j_gene: TRBJ2-5; v_gene: TRBV5-5; d_gene: .; abundance: .; CDR3aa: CASSLRDKETQYF; CDR3nt: TGTGCCAGCAGCCTCCGGGACAAAGAGACCCAGTACTTC
j_gene: TRBJ2-7; v_gene: TRBV7-2; d_gene: .; abundance: .; CDR3aa: CASSKTGQASYEQYF; CDR3nt: TGTGCCAGCAGCAAGACGGGACAAGCGTCCTACGAGCAGTACTTC
j_gene: TRBJ1-3; v_gene: TRBV18; d_gene: .; abundance: .; CDR3aa: CASSPYDQSSGNTIYF; CDR3nt: TGTGCCAGCTCACCATATGACCAGAGCTCTGGAAACACCATATATTTT
j_gene: TRBJ1-5; v_gene: TRBV6-1; d_gene: TRBD1; abundance: .; CDR3aa: CASTLGQGGNQPQHF; CDR3nt: TGTGCCAGCACCCTTGGACAGGGTGGCAATCAGCCCCAGCATTTT
j_gene: TRBJ2-6; v_gene: TRBV4-3; d_gene: .; abundance: once; CDR3aa: CASSHLSGLGQSGANVLTF; CDR3nt: TGCGCCAGCAGCCACCTAAGTGGCCTTGGACAGTCTGGGGCCAACGTCCTGACTTTC
j_gene: TRBJ2-2; v_gene: TRBV7-7; d_gene: TRBD1; abundance: .; CDR3aa: CASSLQGADTGELFF; CDR3nt: TGTGCCAGCAGCTTACAGGGGGCAGACACCGGGGAGCTGTTTTTT
j_gene: TRBJ1-2; v_gene: TRBV5-6; d_gene: TRBD1; abundance: .; CDR3aa: CASSRRQGNYGYTF; CDR3nt: TGTGCCAGCAGTCGTAGACAGGGGAACTATGGCTACACCTTC
j_gene: TRBJ1-4; v_gene: TRBV7-7; d_gene: .; abundance: .; CDR3aa: CASSLNGGENEKLFF; CDR3nt: TGTGCCAGCAGCTTAAACGGTGGCGAAAACGAAAAACTGTTTTTT
j_gene: TRBJ1-2; v_gene: TRBV7-3; d_gene: TRBD1; abundance: .; CDR3aa: CASSLVRGRAEVYGYTF; CDR3nt: TGTGCCAGCAGCTTAGTAAGGGGGCGCGCGGAGGTCTATGGCTACACCTTC
j_gene: TRBJ2-7; v_gene: TRBV7-2; d_gene: .; abundance: .; CDR3aa: CASSSGRGPLEQYF; CDR3nt: TGTGCCAGCAGCTCTGGGCGGGGCCCCCTCGAGCAGTACTTC
j_gene: TRBJ1-2; v_gene: TRBV28; d_gene: .; abundance: once; CDR3aa: CASQNEKTHGYTF; CDR3nt: TGTGCTAGCCAGAATGAGAAGACTCATGGCTACACCTTC
j_gene: TRBJ1-2; v_gene: TRBV5-6; d_gene: .; abundance: .; CDR3aa: CASSPGRMFFGYGYTF; CDR3nt: TGTGCCAGCAGCCCGGGACGGATGTTTTTTGGCTATGGCTACACCTTC
j_gene: TRBJ2-5; v_gene: TRBV5-4; d_gene: .; abundance: .; CDR3aa: CASSFGQSQETQYF; CDR3nt: TGTGCCAGCAGCTTCGGACAGTCTCAAGAGACCCAGTACTTC
j_gene: TRBJ1-4; v_gene: TRBV9; d_gene: .; abundance: .; CDR3aa: CASSVGWGSTEKLFF; CDR3nt: TGTGCCAGCAGCGTAGGGTGGGGATCTACTGAAAAACTGTTTTTT
j_gene: TRBJ2-2; v_gene: TRBV5-1; d_gene: .; abundance: .; CDR3aa: CASSWGLLNTGELFF; CDR3nt: TGCGCCAGCAGCTGGGGACTCTTGAACACCGGGGAGCTGTTTTTT
j_gene: TRBJ1-2; v_gene: TRBV5-4; d_gene: .; abundance: once; CDR3aa: CASSLSQPAYGYTF; CDR3nt: TGTGCCAGCAGCTTGTCTCAGCCGGCCTATGGCTACACCTTC
j_gene: TRBJ1-4; v_gene: TRBV9; d_gene: .; abundance: .; CDR3aa: CASSVGGLEEKLFF; CDR3nt: TGTGCCAGCAGCGTAGGTGGCTTAGAAGAAAAACTGTTTTTT
j_gene: TRBJ2-3; v_gene: TRBV2; d_gene: TRBD1; abundance: .; CDR3aa: CASSEGRGQDTQYF; CDR3nt: TGTGCCAGCAGTGAAGGCAGGGGGCAAGATACGCAGTATTTT
j_gene: TRBJ2-2; v_gene: TRBV11-3; d_gene: TRBD1; abundance: .; CDR3aa: CASSLRQGKGGELFF; CDR3nt: TGTGCCAGCAGCTTAAGACAGGGAAAAGGCGGGGAGCTGTTTTTT
j_gene: TRBJ2-3; v_gene: TRBV4-1; d_gene: .; abundance: .; CDR3aa: CASSGRDMINTQYF; CDR3nt: TGCGCCAGCAGCGGACGGGACATGATCAATACGCAGTATTTT
j_gene: TRBJ2-2; v_gene: TRBV9; d_gene: .; abundance: .; CDR3aa: CASSRGGGKISNTGELFF; CDR3nt: TGTGCCAGCAGCCGCGGGGGCGGAAAAATTTCGAACACCGGGGAGCTGTTTTTT
j_gene: TRBJ2-7; v_gene: TRBV13; d_gene: TRBD1; abundance: .; CDR3aa: CASSSTGQRHEQYF; CDR3nt: TGTGCCAGCAGCTCGACGGGACAGCGGCACGAGCAGTACTTC
j_gene: TRBJ2-7; v_gene: TRBV5-4; d_gene: .; abundance: .; CDR3aa: CASSPRTESSYEQYF; CDR3nt: TGTGCCAGCAGCCCCAGGACCGAAAGCTCCTACGAGCAGTACTTC
j_gene: TRBJ1-1; v_gene: TRBV2; d_gene: .; abundance: once; CDR3aa: CASRPAVRANTEAFF; CDR3nt: TGTGCCAGCAGGCCCGCGGTCCGGGCGAACACTGAAGCTTTCTTT